The sequence of this TCR beta chain was determined in a study of blood T cell repertoires in COVID-19. Background on the study: Material from acute and convalescent COVID-19 was sourced from the United States, Italy and Spain.

Germline V gene data show CDR1 as SGHDT and CDR2 as YYEEEE. The V end lost 3 bases, the J end lost 3 bases, and 18 bases lay between the germline ends. This CDR3 is 17 amino acids long. The table came from immunoSEQ multiplex PCR; TCRdb's copy has only in-frame clones and leaves some out. The profile shows 220,000 or so clones, around 83% of them singletons. Patients of the Seattle cohort, enrolled during active infection, were followed longitudinally. Material for sequencing was peripheral blood. The source of this sequence is a woman in her 50s with COVID-19, enrolled during active disease. This chain connects TRBV5-6 to TRBJ2-2, with a possible D match to TRBD1 (6 bases). The CDR3 DNA is TGTGCCAGCAGCTGGGAACAGGGCCCCAGGTACACCGGGGAGCTGTTTTTT. It specifies CASSWEQGPRYTGELFF.